The clone carrying this T cell receptor beta chain was detected only a few times. Its antigen remains unidentified. This record comes from a study of blood T cells in healthy people across ages. Each sample used at least 7 million PBMCs. Study results and caveats: TCR beta diversity, measured per million T cells, fell in a roughly linear way with age.

Trimming cost V 0 bases and J 13 bases, with 13 bases left between them. Germline loops: CDR1 ENHRY, CDR2 SYGVKD. The CDR3 length is 13 residues. For the second PCR, which ran for about 7 to 11 cycles, a sample-barcoded 5' primer and a J-beta primer mix were used. All samples gave at least 2.5 million CDR3-containing paired-end reads. TCRdb used MiXCR to reprocess the 5' RACE reads, holding one entry per CDR3 protein. The repertoire holds some 1,500,000 distinct CDR3 sequences, 40% to 45% seen once, with about 4% in the top ten. The source is a woman between 18 and 29 years old in good health. Sample: blood. The rearrangement uses TRBV10-3 and TRBJ2-4; D unclear. Here the CDR3 reads CAISESMAGEQYF. CDR3 DNA sequence: TGTGCCATCAGTGAGTCAATGGCCGGAGAGCAGTACTTC.